The subject of this entry is one T cell receptor beta chain. The antigen it recognizes is unknown. One base away there is no much larger clone; base qualities are not given. The cohort consisted of hundreds of healthy bone marrow donors. At the time of sampling, every cohort member was nominally healthy, though immune exposures that went unrecorded were likely present. The donor tested CMV seronegative and was one of the 352 seronegative cohort members. A peripheral blood sample was provided by each donor, and peripheral blood mononuclear cells were used for TCR beta sequencing. Genomic DNA was extracted from the blood cell samples with the Qiagen DNeasy Blood Extraction Kit. This record belongs to a study of cytomegalovirus exposure and HLA in healthy donors (dated by TCRdb to the late 2010s). In terms of the full investigation: An earlier analysis of fewer than 750 of the donors reported about 300 Gb of sequence data and 100 million to 120 million unique TCR beta sequences obtained from approximately 180 million T cells. On average, roughly 240,000 unique TCR beta nucleotide sequences were sequenced per donor among a few hundred genotyped donors of the cohort, with around 19% of those sequences being non-productive. Several DR-DQ haplotypes were handled as single units for association and clustering, since linkage in the cohort was strong. In an earlier analysis of 587 of the donors, high-throughput TCR beta sequencing was used to judge whether each TCR beta V gene segment behaved as functional or pseudogenic. To study patterns of TCR occurrence, a later analysis re-analyzed previously published TCR beta repertoires from more than 550 donors and added high-resolution HLA genotyping. The study combined high-throughput TCR immunosequencing, statistical association of individual TCRs with disease status, and machine learning to predict cytomegalovirus infection status. Class I and class II HLA loci were covered by the typing at four-digit resolution. Rather than drawing on any new phenotypic data, the later analysis identified candidate immune exposures from TCR beta sequences and the way those sequences occurred across donors. Around 330 gigabases of sequencing data and around 80 million unique TCR sequences made up an early release that covered several hundred HLA-typed donors. The T cell repertoires of about 700 subjects were profiled by immunosequencing and related to cytomegalovirus serostatus. Along with the approximately 650-subject first cohort, a separate validation cohort of over a hundred different subjects was used. Alongside the repertoire data, information on donor age, sex, ethnicity and CMV serostatus was compiled. The study was designed to test whether signatures of past pathogen exposure could be identified by cataloging public T cell receptors. The number of donors typed differed by locus, with 629-630 for A, B, C, DRB1 and DQB1, around 520 for DQA1, over 600 for DPA1, and approximately 470 for DPB1. Among the roughly 400 genotyped donors, more than 70% belonged to the genetic ancestry cluster associated with self-reported Caucasian donors. Genome-wide SNP genotypes for about three fifths of the roughly 670 donors were used in a later genetic analysis, which treated that subset as a discovery cohort. Every discovery cohort repertoire had been produced on one sequencing platform.

The CDR3 goes from the cysteine to the phenylalanine over 15 residues. Only the CDR3 DNA stays, 45 bases, in frame from base 1. V trim: 5 bases; J trim: 4 bases; unmatched bases: 10. Reading the germline V gene gives CDR1 SNHLY and CDR2 FYNNEI. Here is what the overall study found, with its caveats: Specific HLA alleles were associated with 16,951 TCR beta sequences at a false discovery rate of 0.05 in a later analysis. Correlated functional status among segregating V segments might reflect linkage disequilibrium, but an unknown experimental factor could not be ruled out. According to a later analysis, parvovirus B19, influenza, CMV and Epstein-Barr virus appeared linked to several top co-occurrence clusters. Because the 87-base-pair reads could not distinguish some IMGT-functional V segments, including TRBV6-2 and TRBV6-3, those segments were excluded. Compared with equally common non-associated chains, HLA-associated TCR beta chains in a later analysis were more clonally expanded and had lower generation probabilities. The earlier analysis of 587 of the donors excluded seventeen rarely observed V segments, including chromosome 9 orphons, because counts were too low. The cohort was sequenced for TCR beta chains only, and without alpha or paired-chain data the features that could be detected were limited. The study listed 170 or so TCR beta chains as associated with cytomegalovirus. Most TCR sequences were observed very rarely across donors, whereas some public TCRs were present in many individuals. In a later genetic analysis, a missense DCLRE1C variant was associated with V-gene and J-gene trimming of TCR beta chains, and the association was replicated in an independent cohort. Roughly uniform sequencing depth across donors was assumed in presence/absence analyses, although this assumption may not hold. A few of the identified cytomegalovirus-associated TCR beta chains were confirmed in vitro to be specific for cytomegalovirus antigens. The authors suggested that the approach could potentially be extended to other disease states and immunological phenotypes. A further reported finding was that TCR beta sequences accurately predicted the HLA-A and HLA-B alleles for most subjects in the first cohort. Because HLA typing was unavailable for some donors at each locus, only the typed subset was used in association tests. In a later genetic analysis, fewer N-insertions in productive TCRs were reported among donors in an Asian-associated ancestry cluster than the roughly 670-donor mean. Assigning TCR associations to individual alleles was difficult when HLA alleles, especially DR and DQ, strongly co-occurred. In an earlier analysis of roughly 500 of the donors, most TCR beta V segments appeared in productive rearrangements about 90% or about 30% of the time, broadly matching IMGT annotations. A cluster of highly shared sequence variants was judged likely to represent a technical artifact of the sequencing pipeline. In both the original and validation cohorts, the classifier was reported to diagnose cytomegalovirus status with high specificity and sensitivity. The only immune exposure information available for the cohort was CMV serostatus. In a later analysis, TCR association rates were found to vary across HLA loci, with the most associated TCRs seen for DRB1 alleles and the fewest for HLA-C alleles. Most CMV-associated TCR beta chains appeared to be HLA-restricted in a later analysis, and the HLA associations seemed to be driven largely by CMV exposure.

Library preparation was by the immunoSEQ multiplex PCR assay. For the multiplex PCR, a mixture combining 60 forward primers for TCR Vbeta segments and 13 reverse primers for TCR Jbeta segments was used. A multiplex PCR assay on genomic DNA amplified the CDR3 region of rearranged TCR beta genes. Amplified TCR beta libraries were sequenced as 87-base-pair reads on the Illumina HiSeq System. Turning to the authors' computational methods: In a later analysis, roughly 80 million unique TCR beta chains were counted across the 500 to 850 repertoires, and roughly 9.9 million of these chains were shared by at least two donors. Raw reads were error-corrected and collapsed into unique sequences with a nearest-neighbor algorithm that merged closely related sequences to remove PCR and sequencing errors. To assign V, D and J gene segments, CDR3 sequences were aligned to IMGT reference sequences. For a sequence to be retained, a match of at least six nucleotides was required to both a V gene segment and a J gene segment. A rearrangement was called productive if the CDR3 had no stop codons and remained in frame with V and J, and every other rearrangement was called non-productive. Following IMGT convention, CDR3 was defined as the stretch from the second conserved V-encoded cysteine to the conserved J-encoded phenylalanine. In an earlier analysis of roughly 580 of the donors, sequences lacking an unambiguous match to a single V gene segment were excluded. An earlier analysis of roughly 590 of the donors called V segments functional above 56.7% productive rearrangements and segregating when the between-donor standard deviation exceeded 5%. To diagnose cytomegalovirus status from the catalog of TCR beta chain sequences, a statistical classification framework was built. In a later analysis, TCR nucleotide sequences were compared against IMGT/GENE-DB human TR gene sequences so that V and J genes could be assigned. The TCRdist pipeline was used in a later analysis to assign CDR3 sequences and most-parsimonious VDJ recombination scenarios. In a later analysis, each TCR beta chain was defined by its CDR3 amino acid sequence together with its V-gene family, and reads lacking a unique V-gene family were excluded. As a way to deal with suspected cross-contamination and a sequencing artifact, a later analysis dropped more than 500 nucleotide sequences that were highly shared and had low generation probability. For each public chain, a later analysis derived a clonal expansion index from normalized ranks of inferred template counts within each repertoire. In a later analysis, generation probabilities were computed using a VDJ recombination model fitted to out-of-frame rearrangements, and the results were checked against IGoR. In a later analysis, TCR-TCR, TCR-HLA and TCR-CMV co-occurrence was scored with hypergeometric tests, and a repertoire-size bias correction was applied to TCR pairs. False discovery rates were estimated in a later analysis by permuting HLA or CMV assignments 20 times. A later analysis grouped co-occurring TCRs with DBSCAN, adding TCRdist sequence similarity when clustering within HLA-allele-positive subsets. Repertoires with fewer than 30,000 or more than 120,000 public chains were left out of co-occurrence clustering, as were about five repertoires with anomalous nucleotide sharing. TCRdb stores this immuneACCESS table with in-frame sequences only. Part of the clones is absent; in the studies checked, under half of the shortfall reflects unresolved V genes, and no reason is known for the rest. That table gives V, J and clone size, and the DNA gave D and trimming. The sample table shows about 200,000 clones, and around three quarters are seen once. Around 15% of the sample is held by the ten biggest clonotypes.

Sequencing input: PBMCs. The sequence came from a man aged 35 to 55 in good health and CMV-seronegative. Rearrangement joined TRBV2 to TRBJ2-7; 8 bases in the junction line up with TRBD2. The DNA sequence is TGTGCCAGCAGTCAACTAGCGGAGTGGGGTTACGAGCAGTACTTC. It translates as CASSQLAEWGYEQYF.